The present TCR beta chain was sequenced within a study of naive and memory T cell subsets. As regards this clonotype: Its antigen is unknown.

CD4+ T cell IFNgamma after overnight CMV lysate exposure gave donor CMV status. The CDR3 is made up of 15 amino acids. Germline CDR1 and CDR2: SGHTA and FQGNSA. Unmatched junction bases numbered 7, after V lost 1 base and J lost 6 bases. Study outcomes and limitations: Findings for naive and memory subsets could not be checked against ground truth.

Two oligonucleotides, mixed equimolar, formed the beta constant-region primer covering TRBC1 and TRBC2. MiXCR, applied by TCRdb to the UMI-ligation and nested PCR reads, yields one record per CDR3 protein. This table has about 90,000 distinct CDR3 sequences, roughly 7% appearing once. Sequencing was done on a sample of central memory CD4+ T cells from blood. The sequence was obtained from a human donor in good health. The V call is TRBV7-2, the J call TRBJ2-5; 8 nucleotides match TRBD2. The CDR3 DNA reads TGTGCCAGCAGCTTAGACGGGGGGGCCGTGAAGACCCAGTACTTC. This translates into CASSLDGGAVKTQYF.